This T cell receptor (beta chain) comes out of a study of technical replicates of blood from several donors. Germline V gene data show CDR1 as MNHNS and CDR2 as SASEGT. The CDR3 extends over 14 amino acids. Trimming removed 8 bases from V and 4 bases from J, with 18 bases in between. Clones were sequenced by immunoSEQ multiplex PCR, and TCRdb holds only the in-frame ones, with some missing. Of 80,000 or so clones listed, 75% to 90% are singletons. This clone was counted only a few times. The rearrangement uses TRBV6-1 and TRBJ2-7, with D possibly TRBD2 on 7 matching bases. Sequencing was performed on PBMCs. The source of this sequence is a human donor in good health. Some clones in this sample may be carry-over from other donors' samples. CDR3: CASAGAGALYEQYF. DNA for the CDR3: TGTGCCAGCGCGGGGGCAGGGGCATTATACGAGCAGTACTTC.